This T cell receptor beta chain was found in a study of T cells in narcolepsy. Study overall: Healthy controls were enrolled alongside patients with narcolepsy type 1 or type 2. Findings and caveats of the study: Comparing one patient's CSF and blood CD4+ clonotypes highlighted HCRT- and TRIB2-specific autoreactive clonotypes.

This clone was detected only once. What it binds is not known. The method was immunoSEQ multiplex PCR; TCRdb's version includes in-frame clones alone and lacks a portion of them. This sample carries 15,000 to 20,000 clones, about nine tenths of them seen once, and the ten largest clones take 0.72%. The V gene lost 0 bases and the J gene lost 8 bases, with 11 bases spanning the gap. This CDR3 is 14 amino acids long. Germline V lookup: CDR1 LGHNA, CDR2 YSLEER. This clonotype originated in a human donor in good health. The chain links TRBV4-3 to TRBJ2-4; D ambiguous. The specimen sequenced was memory (CD45RA-) CD4+ T cells from blood. The CDR3 sequence: CASSQEVVLDIQYF. CDR3 nucleotide sequence: TGCGCCAGCAGCCAAGAGGTCGTCCTAGACATTCAGTACTTC.